This TCR beta chain came from a study of cytotoxic CD8 clonotypes in ibrutinib-treated CLL. About the research overall: Response samples were taken after a median roughly twelve months of treatment, range 6 to 36.

General observations from the study: Among the clonotypes, public ones were uncommon and contracted or held stable on treatment. Clonality went higher at ibrutinib response and then dropped back toward baseline at progression.

Method: immunoSEQ multiplex PCR; TCRdb's copy keeps in-frame clones and lacks some. The sample includes roughly 250,000 clones, less than 75% of them seen just once. Comments on this clone: The antigen is unknown.

The ends lost 4 bases at V and 2 bases at J; junction bases unmatched: 8. CDR1 SGHTA and CDR2 FQGNSA come from the germline V gene. The CDR3 has 16 amino acids. This TCR was sampled from a human donor with chronic lymphocytic leukemia. The chain employs TRBV7-2 and TRBJ1-5; 7 positions match TRBD1. Sample: PBMCs, taken after 24 months of ibrutinib treatment. The CDR3 protein is CASSSGTGAGNQPQHF. The CDR3 DNA sequence: TGTGCCAGCAGCTCCGGAACAGGGGCCGGCAATCAGCCCCAGCATTTT.